The following is a T cell receptor (beta chain) sequence with its context. What it binds is not known. These data belong to a study of chemoradiotherapy in HPV16-positive cancers. Study outcomes and limitations: For HPV16-positive patients, expanding HPV-responsive T cells associated with longer recurrence-free survival.

The CDR3 extends over 16 amino acids. V was pared by 5 bases and J by 1 base, with 8 bases of the junction left unmatched. Per germline, CDR1 SEHNR and CDR2 FQNEAQ (reference sequence). Profiled with immunoSEQ multiplex PCR; TCRdb holds only in-frame clones, not every one. The sample yields about 39,000 clones, more than 75% seen once. This specimen was blood, taken from a patient who underwent chemoradiotherapy. The chain uses TRBV7-9 and TRBJ2-3; 8 bases are a match to TRBD2. The receptor comes from a human donor with HPV-associated anogenital cancer. The CDR3: CASSPLTGGGTDTQYF. CDR3 bases: TGTGCCAGCAGCCCATTGACGGGGGGGGGCACAGATACGCAGTATTTT.